In this sample, the clone carrying this T cell receptor beta chain turned up a few times. Use of 60 Vbeta and 13 Jbeta primers characterized the PCR. Sequenced by immunoSEQ multiplex PCR; TCRdb stores in-frame clones only, minus some. The profile covers about 250,000 clones, with about 66% appearing a single time and about 2.2% taken by the ten largest. These data are taken from a study of cytomegalovirus exposure and HLA in healthy donors. On the study more broadly: Within the Caucasian-associated ancestry cluster were under 85% of the 398 genotyped donors.

The sample was PBMCs. The source is a female donor in good health and CMV-seronegative.

CDR3 protein: CASSESSILAGGYEQYF. The CDR3, as DNA: TGTGCCAGCAGTGAATCTTCCATACTAGCGGGAGGATACGAGCAGTACTTC. V is TRBV6-1 and J is TRBJ2-7, with 12 bases lining up with TRBD2. J was trimmed by 4 bases and V by 2 bases; bases with no gene match: 9. The CDR3 is 17 residues long. Per the germline V gene, CDR1 is MNHNS and CDR2 is SASEGT.